The entry below gives a single T cell receptor beta chain sequence along with its context. No antigen is known for it. The germline gene is not matched at one end of the junction; a read error may be the cause. Other nucleotide sequences from this sample produce the same CDR3. The data were taken from a study of shared clonotypes between healthy human individuals. The overall study: Donors had three CD4 naive, three CD4 memory, two CD8 naive and one CD8 memory plate apiece.

Broader study findings: Sharing across a few donors was seen in roughly 5% of naive CD4 clonotypes.

The CDR3 sequence is 13 residues long. Germline values: CDR1 SQVTM, CDR2 ANQGSEA. Deep was the level used in running the assay. Produced via immunoSEQ multiplex PCR; TCRdb's table is partial and in-frame only. Of around 1.9 million clones in the sample, roughly 91% were seen once. Naive CD8 cells were CD45RO-negative, positively selected for CCR7, excluding terminally differentiated effector memory CD45RA+ cells. The receptor was isolated from a man between 18 and 29 years old in good health. Some clones in this sample may be carry-over from other donors' samples. The chain recombines TRBV29-1 with TRBJ2-7; 8 bases fit TRBD1. Sequencing used naive CD8+ T cells from PBMCs. Written as DNA, the CDR3 is TGTAGCGCCTTGACAGGGGTCGGCTACGAGCAGTACTTC. This codes for CSALTGVGYEQYF.